This TCR beta chain originates from a study of T cells after yellow fever vaccination. Germline lookup yields CDR1 SGDLS and CDR2 YYNGEE. The CDR3 runs 15 residues. The V end was cut by 0 bases, the J end by 3 bases, with 13 bases between. Only a few counts were recorded for this clonotype. Its target is not known. TCRdb fed the 5' RACE reads into MiXCR, producing one record per CDR3 protein. The table shows 500,000 to 650,000 distinct CDR3 sequences, with 9% to 15% occurring only once. Whole-study results and caveats: A large majority of primary-vaccination clones showed up again after the booster (approximately 95% CD4, around 90% CD8). A minor fraction of clonotypes spanned both CD4 and CD8 compartments.

This material consisted of PBMCs, taken on the day of the yellow fever booster vaccination. This sequence was found in a man aged 25-40 years who received the YFV17D yellow fever vaccine. The rearrangement links TRBV9 to TRBJ2-7; TRBD2 is a possible D gene (5 bases). This chain's CDR3 is CASSVGDSAYYEQYF. The CDR3 bases are TGTGCCAGCAGCGTAGGGGATAGCGCCTACTACGAGCAGTACTTC.